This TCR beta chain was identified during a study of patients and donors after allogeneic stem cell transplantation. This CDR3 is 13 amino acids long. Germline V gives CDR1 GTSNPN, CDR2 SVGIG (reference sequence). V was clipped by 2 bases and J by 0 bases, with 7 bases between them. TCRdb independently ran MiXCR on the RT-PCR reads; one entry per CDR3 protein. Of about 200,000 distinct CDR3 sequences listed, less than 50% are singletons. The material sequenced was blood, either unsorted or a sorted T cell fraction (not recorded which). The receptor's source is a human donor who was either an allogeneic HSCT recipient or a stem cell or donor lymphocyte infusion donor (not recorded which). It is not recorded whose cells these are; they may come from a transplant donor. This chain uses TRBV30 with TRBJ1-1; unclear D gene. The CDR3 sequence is CAWSKGMNTEAFF. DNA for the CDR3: TGTGCCTGGAGTAAAGGGATGAACACTGAAGCTTTCTTT.